This TCR beta chain was captured by sequencing in a study of T-cell reconstitution after alpha-beta-depleted transplantation in children. Concerning this clonotype itself: Its antigen is undetermined.

Regarding the study as a whole: TCRbeta diversity was high at day 60 in some patients (a result of surviving recipient T cells and thymic progenitors). At the one-year point after transplant, T-cell counts and TCRbeta diversity were found to come mostly from T cells that had been newly produced. In patients about two months after transplant, alpha-beta T cells reportedly arose from several hundred expanded graft clones.

Germline CDR1 SEHNR, CDR2 FQNEAQ (reference sequence). This CDR3 is 12 amino acids long. V lost 8 bases, J lost 1 base, and 3 bases lay in between. It was with unique molecular identifiers that the TCRbeta library was prepared. TCRdb fed the PCR reads into MiXCR, producing one record per CDR3 protein. Of approximately 250,000 distinct CDR3 sequences in the sample, about a quarter were seen once. This clonotype was sampled from a girl aged 2 to 10 with Fanconi anemia, due to receive a stem cell transplant. The V gene is TRBV7-9, the J gene TRBJ2-6, with unresolved D. Sample: PBMCs, taken before TCRalphabeta/CD19-depleted stem cell transplant. CDR3 DNA: TGTGCCAGCTTTTCTGGGGCCAACGTCCTGACTTTC. Protein sequence: CASFSGANVLTF. Filled out from reference TRBV7-9 and TRBJ2-6, the complete variable domain reads DTGVSQNPRHKITKRGQNVTFRCDPISEHNRLYWYRQTLGQGPEFLTYFQNEAQLEKSRLLSDRFSAERPKGSFSTLEIQRTEQGDSAMYLCASFSGANVLTFGAGSRLTVL.